This T cell receptor (beta chain) was recovered during a study of control samples from healthy donors and cancer patients. Sequenced by immunoSEQ multiplex PCR; TCRdb stores in-frame clones only, minus some. Of some 100,000 clones in the sample, roughly 89% were seen once. V lost 1 base to trimming and J lost 4 bases; unmatched junction nucleotides: 3. The germline gives CDR1 SGDLS, CDR2 YYNGEE. The CDR3 covers 15 residues. The material sequenced was blood. V gene TRBV9 combines with J gene TRBJ2-2; TRBD1 matches 8 bases. The TCR was taken from a woman in her fifties or sixties in good health. The CDR3, as DNA: TGTGCCAGCAGCGTACAGGGGGCGGGCACCGGGGAGCTGTTTTTT. Protein product: CASSVQGAGTGELFF.